This T cell receptor beta chain was sequenced for a study of shared clonotypes between healthy human individuals (dated by TCRdb to 2020 to 2022). About the study as a whole: The cohort included three men and two women between 18 and 49 years of age. Each donor's leukapheresis produced roughly between roughly 0.85 and 10 billion PBMCs. Blood TCR repertoires of about 5 healthy adults were deeply sequenced to estimate repertoire size and the extent of clonotype sharing between individuals. For each donor, CD4 naive and CD4 memory were each given three plates, CD8 naive was given two plates, and CD8 memory was given one plate. To increase sequencing depth and limit assay-specific biases, TCR repertoire library preparation and sequencing were carried out by different laboratories using diverse techniques. The paper as a whole reports these results and caveats: Sampling was restricted to blood, and TCR repertoires in tissues likely differ from the TCR repertoires found in blood. Compared with non-shared clonotypes, the clonotypes found in all four sorted-subset donors had higher generation probabilities. Larger estimated clonotype richness was generally found for naive subsets than for memory subsets. Because the study included only a small number of donors, the genetic and exposure-history diversity represented was limited. Incomplete sequencing was indicated by rarefaction of sorted-subset datasets, despite the large sequencing depth. Pairwise subsampling led to the expectation that sequencing depth would affect the degree of clonotype sharing among donors. When several donors were compared, the shared fraction of clonotypes was 5% to 6.5% for naive CD4, around 3.5% for naive CD8, more than 2% for memory CD4, and roughly 0.4% for memory CD8.

TCR CDR3 regions were amplified from genomic DNA by multiplex PCR using the deep immunoSEQ assay. Extracted genomic DNA from each cell subset was spread evenly across all wells of several immunoSEQ 96-well plates, with each plate serving as a replicate. Each replicate PCR for sorted subsets received around 200 ng genomic DNA, equal to some 32,000 T cell genomes. Purified libraries were measured with a Qubit 3.0 fluorometer, size-checked on a Bioanalyzer 2100, and measured again with the KAPA Library Quantification kit. A separate single-read 150-cycle Illumina NextSeq 550 flow cell was used to sequence each immunoSEQ 96-well plate. From the authors' description of their analysis: Because the immunoSEQ output held only junctional sequences and lacked quality scores, the filtering could not match the filtering applied to full-length reads. To assign V/J genes and CDR3, sequences were annotated using PyIR, a Python wrapper for IgBLAST v1.9, with IMGT germline references. Any read was removed if the V/J assignment was weak (E-value above 1e-6), the CDR3 was missing, or the read contained stop codons, out-of-frame junctions, or ambiguous translated residues. V3J clonotypes were defined by identical inferred V gene, J gene, and CDR3 amino acid sequence. To compute the percentage overlap between repertoires, the number of shared unique clonotypes was divided by the size of the smaller repertoire. Repertoire richness was assessed with RTK rarefaction, the Chao1 estimator, and Recon v2.1 estimates of unobserved clonotypes. OLGA was used to compute generation probabilities for all TCRbeta clonotypes that the gDNA method yielded from a handful of donors. TCRdb took over this immuneACCESS table, retaining in-frame rearrangements with V and J assigned. Such tables are incomplete; in checked studies, under half of the missing clones stem from an unresolved V gene, and the remainder is unexplained. Clonal size and the V and J genes are those of that table, whereas D and trimming came from the DNA. Present in this sample are some 2,400,000 clones, around 95% of which were seen just once. The ten largest make up roughly 0.13% of the sample.

Donors were healthy HIV-negative adults with no recently reported acute infections or vaccinations. All donors were Caucasian adults living in Nashville, Tennessee, USA. CD4+ T cells were enriched through magnetic negative selection, after which naive cells were positively selected on CD45RA and the remaining negative fraction served as the memory subset. After blood collection by leukapheresis, PBMCs were isolated using Ficoll-Histopaque density gradient centrifugation and then cryopreserved in the vapor phase of liquid nitrogen. Analytical flow cytometry was used to check the purity and quantity of each magnetically sorted T cell population. Each sorted fraction had its genomic DNA isolated and then quantified by UV absorbance on a Nanodrop 2000c. The CDR1 and CDR2 encoded by the germline V gene are SGHDT and YYEEEE. Germline trimming amounts to 1 base on V and 6 bases on J, with 13 as the count of junction bases outside the gene matches. Inclusive of the bounding cysteine and phenylalanine, the CDR3 is 19 residues long. The DNA shown is the 57-base CDR3, in frame from base 1.

On this clone itself: Which antigen it targets is not known. No much larger clonotype is one base removed from it; base qualities were not supplied.

This receptor chain uses TRBV5-6 and TRBJ2-2; TRBD2 aligns with 12 central bases. The sequenced sample consisted of naive CD4+ T cells sorted from blood. This sample's cell subset or site label indicates: CD45RA+ positively selected. This receptor was taken from a man between 18 and 29 years old in good health. The sequence in DNA is TGTGCCAGCAGCTTGCTAGCGGGAGGGCTATTGATTCGTGCCGGGGAGCTGTTTTTT. Its protein product is CASSLLAGGLLIRAGELFF.